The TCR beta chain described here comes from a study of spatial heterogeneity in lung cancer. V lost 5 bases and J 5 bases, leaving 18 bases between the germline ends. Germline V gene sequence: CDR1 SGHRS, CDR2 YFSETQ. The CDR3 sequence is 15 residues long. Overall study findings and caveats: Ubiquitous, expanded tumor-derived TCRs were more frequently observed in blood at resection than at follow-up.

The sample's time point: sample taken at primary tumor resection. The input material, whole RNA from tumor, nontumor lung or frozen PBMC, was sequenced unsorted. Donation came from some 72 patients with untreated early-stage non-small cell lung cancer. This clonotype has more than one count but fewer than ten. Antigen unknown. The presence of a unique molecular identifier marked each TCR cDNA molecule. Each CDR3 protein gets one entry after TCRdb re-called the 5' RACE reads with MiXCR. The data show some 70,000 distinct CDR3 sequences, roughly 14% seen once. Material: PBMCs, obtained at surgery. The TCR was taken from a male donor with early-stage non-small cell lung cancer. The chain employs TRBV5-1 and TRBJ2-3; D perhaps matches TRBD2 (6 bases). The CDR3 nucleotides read TGCGCCAGCAGACGGGTGGAGGGCCGGGGAGATACGCAGTATTTT. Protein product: CASRRVEGRGDTQYF. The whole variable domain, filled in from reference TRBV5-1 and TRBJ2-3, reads KAGVTQTPRYLIKTRGQQVTLSCSPISGHRSVSWYQQTPGQGLQFLFEYFSETQRNKGNFPGRFSGRQFSNSRSEMNVSTLELGDSALYLCASRRVEGRGDTQYFGPGTRLTVL.